These 30 T cell receptor beta chains share one sample of origin, sequenced in a study of shared clonotypes between healthy human individuals. Only in-frame clones appear in the TCRdb table, and some are missing; sequencing was by immunoSEQ multiplex PCR. The sample carries around 2.1 million clones, approximately 94% recorded once. Naive-designated CD8 cells lacked CD45RO, were positively enriched for CCR7, and omitted terminally differentiated effector memory CD45RA+ cells. The sample was naive CD8+ T cells from PBMCs. Receptors were obtained from a man younger than 35 in good health. Some clones in this sample may be carry-over from other donors' samples.

CDR3 sequence reads: CASSLGGGGVGYTF. DNA of the CDR3: TGTGCCAGCAGCTTAGGTGGAGGGGGCGTTGGCTACACCTTC. The chain uses TRBV7-2 and TRBJ1-2; 7 nucleotides line up with TRBD1. The CDR3 is 14 residues long. Germline-derived CDR1 and CDR2 are SGHTA and FQGNSA. The V gene end was trimmed by 1 base and the J gene end by 7 bases; junction bases not matched to a gene: 6.

The chain uses TRBV5-6 and TRBJ1-1; 7 bases are a match to TRBD1. CDR1 is SGHDT and CDR2 is YYEEEE in the germline V gene. V lost 2 bases to trimming and J lost 6 bases; unmatched junction nucleotides: 10. CDR3 length equals 15 residues. The DNA for the CDR3 is TGTGCCAGCAGCTTCCGGTGGAACAGGGGAGCTGAAGCTTTCTTT. Translating gives CASSFRWNRGAEAFF.

The chain couples TRBV30 to TRBJ2-7, with 7 nucleotides matching TRBD1. Germline V gene lookup returns CDR1 GTSNPN and CDR2 SVGIG (reference sequence). This CDR3 is 15 amino acids long. The junction had 7 bases not matched to a gene; V was cut back by 2 bases and J by 0 bases. CDR3 coding DNA: TGTGCCTGGAGTACAGGGGTCGTCAGCTCCTACGAGCAGTACTTC. Translating gives CAWSTGVVSSYEQYF.

The chain is built from TRBV27 and TRBJ1-5, with D unresolved. CDR1 and CDR2 (germline): MNHEY, SMNVEV (reference sequence). The CDR3 runs 18 residues. V lost 0 bases, J lost 4 bases, and 19 bases lay in between. The CDR3 protein is CASSLSAGLVSQNQPQHF. CDR3 nucleotide sequence: TGTGCCAGCAGTTTATCTGCGGGGTTAGTTTCTCAGAATCAGCCCCAGCATTTT.

The chain recombines TRBV7-2 with TRBJ2-7, with D possibly called TRBD1 or TRBD2 (5 bases each). The CDR3 has 15 residues. Germline V gene sequence: CDR1 SGHTA, CDR2 FQGNSA. Between the trimmed V and J ends, which lost 6 bases and 5 bases, there was a span of 20 bases. The chain's CDR3 is CASSSRTGRIHEQYF. The CDR3 coding sequence is TGTGCCAGCAGTTCAAGGACGGGACGTATCCACGAGCAGTACTTC.

This sequence joins TRBV7-9 and TRBJ2-1; 11 bases fit TRBD2. The germline V gene has CDR1 SEHNR and CDR2 FQNEAQ (reference sequence). The CDR3 covers 18 residues. V trimming: 4 bases; J trimming: 0 bases; junction bases outside the gene matches: 8. Written as DNA, the CDR3 is TGTGCCAGCAGCTACCCGACTAGCGGGATAGACTCCTACAATGAGCAGTTCTTC. Protein: CASSYPTSGIDSYNEQFF.

The chain has TRBV19 and TRBJ1-1; D gene uncertain. There are 14 residues in the CDR3. V lost 3 bases and J lost 7, with 15 bases in between. Germline loops: CDR1 LNHDA, CDR2 SQIVND (reference sequence). The chain's CDR3 is CASSIGPKSIEAFF. CDR3 DNA sequence: TGTGCCAGTAGTATCGGACCTAAGTCGATTGAAGCTTTCTTT.

The gene calls are TRBV5-4 and TRBJ2-1; no reliable D call. Looked up from germline, CDR1 is SGHNT and CDR2 is YYREEE (reference sequence). The CDR3 loop spans 15 amino acids. V was pared by 0 bases and J by 3 bases, with 10 bases between. The CDR3 sequence is CASSLERALYNEQFF. In DNA form, the CDR3 reads TGTGCCAGCAGCTTGGAAAGGGCTCTCTACAATGAGCAGTTCTTC.

This clone has a single count. V is TRBV5-4 and J is TRBJ1-1, with D maybe TRBD1 (5 bases). The CDR3 runs to 15 residues. Germline assignment: CDR1 SGHNT and CDR2 YYREEE (reference sequence). V was pared by 5 bases and J by 0 bases, with 14 bases between. The CDR3 DNA is TGTGCCAGCAGTTATCGGGACTCCATGAACACTGAAGCTTTCTTT. This gives the protein CASSYRDSMNTEAFF.

J is TRBJ2-7 and V is TRBV11-2, with 9 bases fitting TRBD2. CDR1 and CDR2 from the germline V gene are SGHAT and FQNNGV. V dropped 1 base and J dropped 3; count of bases not matched to a gene: 7. CDR3 size: 16 residues. The CDR3 sequence: CASSLGVAGVFYEQYF. Written as DNA, the CDR3 is TGTGCCAGCAGCTTAGGGGTAGCGGGAGTTTTCTACGAGCAGTACTTC.

This clone was detected only once. CDR3 bases: TGTGCCAGCAGCCTTCGGTGGCGAACTGGGGGAGATACGCAGTATTTT. Translated: CASSLRWRTGGDTQYF. The chain carries TRBV5-6 and TRBJ2-3; D possibly matches TRBD1 or TRBD2 (5 bases each). There are 16 residues in the CDR3. CDR1 and CDR2 (germline): SGHDT, YYEEEE. Deletions cut 4 bases from V and 5 bases from J, with 20 bases between.

The rearrangement uses TRBV27 and TRBJ2-3; D is uncertain. The CDR3 runs to 13 residues. Trimming pared 6 bases from V and 7 bases from J, leaving 14 bases between. Per the germline V gene, CDR1 is MNHEY and CDR2 is SMNVEV (reference sequence). The CDR3 reads CASRLALTNTQYF. The CDR3 region has the DNA TGTGCCAGCAGGCTCGCCTTGACGAATACGCAGTATTTT.

V is TRBV6-4 and J is TRBJ2-3; 10 bases line up with TRBD2. V trimming: 3 bases; J trimming: 4 bases; junction bases outside the gene matches: 4. There are 15 residues in the CDR3. Per germline, CDR1 MRHNA and CDR2 SNTAGT. The CDR3 DNA sequence: TGTGCCAGCAGTGATGGGACTAGCGCTCCAGATACGCAGTATTTT. Its protein is CASSDGTSAPDTQYF.

This chain links TRBV4-2 with TRBJ1-3; D is undetermined. V was cut by 0 bases and J by 0 bases, with 9 bases left in between. This CDR3 spans 16 amino acids. Germline CDR1 LGHNA, CDR2 YNFKEQ. The CDR3 region is CASSQDWLSSGNTIYF. CDR3 nucleotides: TGTGCCAGCAGCCAAGACTGGCTCTCCTCTGGAAACACCATATATTTT.

The chain couples TRBV28 to TRBJ1-4; possible D gene TRBD1, 6 bases. V dropped 5 bases and J dropped 4 bases, with 20 bases sitting between them. This CDR3 comprises 17 residues. The V gene's germline CDR1 is MDHEN and CDR2 SYDVKM. The CDR3 DNA follows: TGTGCCAGCAGTCCTCTGACAGGTTCAGGCGGTAATGAAAAACTGTTTTTT. As protein: CASSPLTGSGGNEKLFF. Variable domain in full (rest from reference TRBV28 and TRBJ1-4): DVKVTQSSRYLVKRTGEKVFLECVQDMDHENMFWYRQDPGLGLRLIYFSYDVKMKEKGDIPEGYSVSREKKERFSLILESASTNQTSMYLCASSPLTGSGGNEKLFFGSGTQLSVL.

The rearrangement links TRBV9 to TRBJ2-1; no definite D call. There are 17 residues in the CDR3. Between the trimmed V and J ends, which lost 1 base and 1 base, there was a span of 15 bases. Germline CDR1 reads SGDLS; CDR2 reads YYNGEE. CDR3 sequence: CASSVNPLDGSYNEQFF. The CDR3 DNA reads TGTGCCAGCAGCGTAAATCCCCTCGACGGTTCCTACAATGAGCAGTTCTTC.

This chain uses TRBV5-4 with TRBJ2-7, with 10 bases aligning to TRBD2. This CDR3 is built from 15 residues. V was clipped by 3 bases and J by 0 bases; unmatched bases: 3. CDR1 and CDR2 (germline): SGHNT, YYREEE (reference sequence). The CDR3 DNA reads as TGTGCCAGCAGCTGGAAGCGGGAGGGCTCCTACGAGCAGTACTTC. This sequence encodes CASSWKREGSYEQYF.

The genes are TRBV7-8 and TRBJ2-1, with TRBD2 matching 13 bases. This CDR3 has 20 amino acids. V was pared by 1 base and J by 7 bases, with 16 bases of the junction left unmatched. Germline lookup yields CDR1 SGHVS and CDR2 FQNEAQ. The CDR3 DNA reads as TGTGCCAGCAGCTTAGAACGGACTAGCGGGAGCCACATCTATGGTAATGAGCAGTTCTTC. Amino acids: CASSLERTSGSHIYGNEQFF.

J is TRBJ2-1 and V is TRBV29-1; no firm D call. The CDR3 consists of 13 residues. With 5 bases removed from V and 2 bases from J, the gap between germline ends came to 10 bases. The germline V gene encodes CDR1 SQVTM and CDR2 ANQGSEA. The CDR3: CSVPPGAYNEQFF. The CDR3 nucleotides are TGCAGCGTTCCTCCTGGGGCCTACAATGAGCAGTTCTTC.

The V gene is TRBV9, the J gene TRBJ2-2, with a possible D match to TRBD2 (6 bases). CDR3 length: 17 residues. CDR1 is SGDLS and CDR2 is YYNGEE in the germline V gene. Deletions cut 3 bases from V and 7 bases from J, with 22 bases between. CDR3 DNA sequence: TGTGCCAGCAGCGCAGGAAAGTGGGGGGTGCAGAACGGGGAGCTGTTTTTT. It specifies CASSAGKWGVQNGELFF.

This clone was counted a single time. The chain couples TRBV4-2 to TRBJ2-7; D remains unclear. V dropped 0 bases and J dropped 0 bases, with 9 bases sitting between them. Germline CDR1 LGHNA, CDR2 YNFKEQ. This CDR3 is built from 15 residues. CDR3 residues: CASSQESLPSYEQYF. DNA of the CDR3: TGTGCCAGCAGCCAAGAGAGTCTACCCTCCTACGAGCAGTACTTC.

The V gene is TRBV19, the J gene TRBJ2-1, with 12 bases lining up with TRBD2. Germline values: CDR1 LNHDA, CDR2 SQIVND (reference sequence). J gave up 7 bases and V 1 base, and 14 bases lay outside the gene matches. This CDR3 has 19 residues. CDR3: CASSIGTSGDYNRRNEQFF. CDR3 nucleotides: TGTGCCAGTAGTATAGGGACTAGCGGGGACTACAACAGGCGTAATGAGCAGTTCTTC.

The chain employs TRBV19 and TRBJ1-3, with TRBD1 matching 7 bases. CDR3 length equals 16 residues. Germline V CDR1 and CDR2: LNHDA, SQIVND (reference sequence). Losses at the gene ends were 4 bases for V and 6 bases for J; bases not matched to a gene: 12. CDR3 nucleotides: TGTGCCAGTAGTAAGGATGGAGAGGGGACAGCAAACACCATATATTTT. The encoded protein is CASSKDGEGTANTIYF.

The DNA of the CDR3 is TGTGCCAGCAGCCCCCGGGACGGTCTAAATGGTGGGGCCAACGTCCTGACTTTC. The encoded protein is CASSPRDGLNGGANVLTF. The J gene is TRBJ2-6, the V gene TRBV7-3; TRBD1 or TRBD2 may be the D gene (5 bases each). The germline V and J ends were trimmed by 5 bases and 3 bases, with 20 bases remaining between them. In germline, CDR1 is SGHTA, CDR2 FQGTGA. The CDR3 has 18 residues.

V and J are TRBV13 and TRBJ2-7; D might be TRBD2 (5 bases). V shed 2 bases and J shed 12 bases, with 17 bases lying between them. The length of the CDR3 is 13 residues. Germline V gene data show CDR1 as PRHDT and CDR2 as FYEKMQ (reference sequence). Here the CDR3 reads CASSLRSGWMPYF. CDR3 bases: TGTGCCAGCAGCTTAAGATCGGGGTGGATGCCGTACTTC.

This rearrangement joins TRBV27 to TRBJ2-7, with D perhaps matching TRBD2 (6 bases). V was pared by 7 bases and J by 5 bases, with 12 bases between. The CDR3 covers 12 residues. The germline gives CDR1 MNHEY, CDR2 SMNVEV (reference sequence). The DNA for the CDR3 is TGTGCCAGCATCGACGGGGGTGACGAGCAGTACTTC. It codes for CASIDGGDEQYF.

The chain links TRBV7-9 to TRBJ2-1; D not resolved. Deletions cut 0 bases from V and 4 bases from J, with 16 bases between. CDR1 and CDR2 from the germline V gene are SEHNR and FQNEAQ (reference sequence). The CDR3 runs 17 residues. The CDR3 region is CASSLAVRLGNYNEQFF. The CDR3 bases are TGTGCCAGCAGCTTAGCTGTGCGGCTAGGTAATTACAATGAGCAGTTCTTC.

V usage is TRBV10-3 and J usage is TRBJ1-2; D not resolved. Trimming cost V 0 bases and J 4 bases, with 9 bases left between them. The CDR3 is made up of 14 amino acids. CDR1 is ENHRY and CDR2 is SYGVKD in the germline V gene. The CDR3 coding sequence is TGTGCCATCAGTGAGTCGATCAGCAGCTATGGCTACACCTTC. Residues: CAISESISSYGYTF.

This chain connects TRBV4-1 to TRBJ2-5; no clear D gene. Trimming left V 1 base short and J 5 bases short, with 8 bases between. The CDR3 is 13 residues long. Looked up from germline, CDR1 is MGHRA and CDR2 is YSYEKL. The CDR3 DNA reads as TGCGCCAGCAGCCAAGTTGAGGTGGAGACCCAGTACTTC. Translating gives CASSQVEVETQYF.

This chain joins TRBV4-1 and TRBJ2-7, with 9 bases fitting TRBD1. The V and J ends lost 3 bases and 6 bases, in that order; junction bases with no gene match: 3. The CDR3 extends over 13 amino acids. The germline CDR1 and CDR2 sequences are MGHRA and YSYEKL. CDR3 nucleotide sequence: TGCGCCAGCAGCCAGGGGACAGGGATCGAGCAGTACTTC. This encodes CASSQGTGIEQYF.